The clone carrying this TCR beta chain came up once. Its antigen remains unknown. Roughly 10 milliliters of peripheral blood were drawn from each donor. Total RNA was isolated from each sample in quantities of at least 5 micrograms. This entry comes from a study of blood T cells in healthy people across ages. Notes on the study in general: Unknown CMV status may confound age-related changes in expanded clones.

From germline, CDR1 is DFQATT and CDR2 SNEGSKA (reference sequence). The length of the CDR3 is 15 residues. V trimming: 4 bases; J trimming: 4 bases; junction bases outside the gene matches: 12. It was with a sample-barcoded 5' primer and a J-beta primer mix that a second PCR of roughly 7 to 12 cycles was run. TCRdb passed the 5' RACE reads through MiXCR, listing each CDR3 protein once. The sample carries about 280,000 distinct CDR3 sequences, roughly 26% recorded once. V and J are TRBV20-1 and TRBJ2-7; 8 bases align to TRBD2. The origin of this receptor is a woman between 70 and 85 years old in good health. Sequenced sample: blood. The CDR3 DNA is TGCAGTGCTACGGGTGACGGGGGGGTTGGGTACGAGCAGTACTTC. It encodes CSATGDGGVGYEQYF.